A selection of T cell receptor beta chains follows, all from one sample in a study of T cell responses to AZD1222 COVID-19 vaccine. Produced via immunoSEQ multiplex PCR; TCRdb's table is partial and in-frame only. The table includes fewer than 140,000 clones, less than 95% detected once. The sample in question was peripheral blood, obtained 28 days after the second AZD1222 dose. The source of these receptors is an adult who received the AZD1222 COVID-19 vaccine. Each CDR3 is given with its conserved first and last residue. Each record gives: CDR3 DNA, CDR3 protein, clone size, D gene, V gene, J gene. The D gene is left open where the match is weak. Only some rows state a clone size, as once, few, many or a class for expanded clones.

DNA: TGTGCCAGCAGCCCGCGGACAGATAATTCACCCCTCCACTTT
CDR3: CASSPRTDNSPLHF
size: .
D: .
V: TRBV3-1/TRBV3-2
J: TRBJ1-6

DNA: TGTGCCAGTACCTCTATGGGACAGGTTGATCAGCCCCAGCATTTT
CDR3: CASTSMGQVDQPQHF
size: .
D: TRBD1
V: TRBV19
J: TRBJ1-5

DNA: TGCGCCAGCAGCCTAGGGGCAGGGGACGTTTCACCCCTCCACTTT
CDR3: CASSLGAGDVSPLHF
size: .
D: .
V: TRBV4-1
J: TRBJ1-6

DNA: TGTGCCAGCAGCCCTTTCCGGGACGGGGGTAACTATGGCTACACCTTC
CDR3: CASSPFRDGGNYGYTF
size: .
D: .
V: TRBV3-1/TRBV3-2
J: TRBJ1-2

DNA: TGTGCCAGCAGTTTCAGGGGACCTCCTTACAATGAGCAGTTCTTC
CDR3: CASSFRGPPYNEQFF
size: .
D: .
V: TRBV6-2/TRBV6-3
J: TRBJ2-1

DNA: TGTGCCAGTAGTATACGTCCCAACAGCAATCAGCCCCAGCATTTT
CDR3: CASSIRPNSNQPQHF
size: .
D: .
V: TRBV19
J: TRBJ1-5

DNA: TGTGCCAGTAGAAGACAACTCGCGAACACCGGGGAGCTGTTTTTT
CDR3: CASRRQLANTGELFF
size: .
D: .
V: TRBV19
J: TRBJ2-2

DNA: TGTGCCAGCAGTTTAAGGGGGAACACTGAAGCTTTCTTT
CDR3: CASSLRGNTEAFF
size: .
D: .
V: TRBV12-3/TRBV12-4
J: TRBJ1-1

DNA: TGTGCCAGCAGTGAGCGGGGAGCGGCAGAGACCCAGTACTTC
CDR3: CASSERGAAETQYF
size: once
D: .
V: TRBV25-1
J: TRBJ2-5

DNA: TGCGCCAGCAGCTTGGCCCCTACTGGGGGGAATGAAAAACTGTTTTTT
CDR3: CASSLAPTGGNEKLFF
size: .
D: .
V: TRBV5-1
J: TRBJ1-4

DNA: TGTGCCAGCAGTTGGGACGCCTCCTACGAGCAGTACTTC
CDR3: CASSWDASYEQYF
size: .
D: .
V: TRBV12-3/TRBV12-4
J: TRBJ2-7

DNA: TGTGCCAGCAGCTTGGTACGGTCAGGGGTAGACTATGGCTACACCTTC
CDR3: CASSLVRSGVDYGYTF
size: .
D: .
V: TRBV5-4
J: TRBJ1-2

DNA: TGTGCCAGCAGCCCTGGACACAGCCTGAACACCGGGGAGCTGTTTTTT
CDR3: CASSPGHSLNTGELFF
size: .
D: .
V: TRBV7-9
J: TRBJ2-2

DNA: TGTGCCAGTAGATTAAAGGGGTTGGAGACCCAGTACTTC
CDR3: CASRLKGLETQYF
size: .
D: .
V: TRBV19
J: TRBJ2-5

DNA: TGCGCCAGCAGCCCCGACAGGGCTCTCTCAAGCGAGCAGTACTTC
CDR3: CASSPDRALSSEQYF
size: .
D: TRBD1
V: TRBV4-3
J: TRBJ2-7

DNA: TGTGCCAGCAGCTCCCTAGCCCCGACTAGCGGGGGTGAGCAGTTCTTC
CDR3: CASSSLAPTSGGEQFF
size: few
D: TRBD2
V: TRBV7-8
J: TRBJ2-1

DNA: TGTGCCAGCTTGACAGGGAACTACGAGCAGTACTTC
CDR3: CASLTGNYEQYF
size: .
D: TRBD1
V: TRBV2
J: TRBJ2-7

DNA: TGTGCCAGCAGTGAAAATGGGTTAAGGAAAGGTGAGCAGTTCTTC
CDR3: CASSENGLRKGEQFF
size: .
D: .
V: TRBV2
J: TRBJ2-1

DNA: TGTGCCAGCAGCTTAAACAGGGAAGTCAAAAACATTCAGTACTTC
CDR3: CASSLNREVKNIQYF
size: .
D: .
V: TRBV7-9
J: TRBJ2-4

DNA: TGCGCCAGCGTTCCCGACTCTGGAAACACCATATATTTT
CDR3: CASVPDSGNTIYF
size: .
D: .
V: TRBV5-1
J: TRBJ1-3

DNA: TGTGCCAGCAGCTTGTTTAACGCCTACGAGCAGTACTTC
CDR3: CASSLFNAYEQYF
size: .
D: .
V: TRBV5-5
J: TRBJ2-7

DNA: TGTGCCAGCAGATTGGGACAGGGTAATGAAAAACTGTTTTTT
CDR3: CASRLGQGNEKLFF
size: .
D: TRBD1
V: TRBV6-5
J: TRBJ1-4

DNA: TGTGCCAGCAGCCAAGAACAGGACCTCACAGATACGCAGTATTTT
CDR3: CASSQEQDLTDTQYF
size: .
D: .
V: TRBV4-2
J: TRBJ2-3

DNA: TGCGCAGCCCGACCAAGGCCAGCGGGAACAGATACGCAGTATTTT
CDR3: CAARPRPAGTDTQYF
size: .
D: TRBD2
V: TRBV4-1
J: TRBJ2-3